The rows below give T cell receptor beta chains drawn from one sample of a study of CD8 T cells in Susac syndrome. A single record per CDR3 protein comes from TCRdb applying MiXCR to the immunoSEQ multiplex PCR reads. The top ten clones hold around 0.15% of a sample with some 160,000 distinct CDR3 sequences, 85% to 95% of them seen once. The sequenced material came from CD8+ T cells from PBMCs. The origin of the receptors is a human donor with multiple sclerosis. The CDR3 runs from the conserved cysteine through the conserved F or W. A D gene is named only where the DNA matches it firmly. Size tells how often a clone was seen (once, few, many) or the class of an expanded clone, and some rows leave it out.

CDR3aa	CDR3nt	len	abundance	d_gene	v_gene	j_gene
CASSLRGAGNYIQYF	TGTGCCAGCAGCCTAAGAGGGGCGGGTAATTACATTCAGTACTTC	15	NA	NA	TRBV27	TRBJ2-4
CASSFLPSTDTQYF	TGTGCCAGCAGTTTTCTCCCCAGCACAGATACGCAGTATTTT	14	NA	NA	TRBV28	TRBJ2-3
CASSLRAGCGGPCRPADTQYF	TGTGCCAGCAGCTTGCGGGCAGGCTGCGGGGGGCCGTGCCGGCCCGCCGATACGCAGTATTTT	21	NA	TRBD2	TRBV5-4	TRBJ2-3
CATSAGGRQPQHF	TGTGCCACCAGTGCCGGGGGACGACAGCCCCAGCATTTT	13	NA	NA	TRBV24-1	TRBJ1-5
CASSREQYF	TGTGCCAGCAGTCGCGAGCAGTACTTC	9	NA	NA	TRBV2	TRBJ2-7
CASSLEGISADTQYF	TGCGCCAGCAGCTTGGAAGGTATTTCCGCAGATACGCAGTATTTT	15	once	NA	TRBV5-1	TRBJ2-3
CASSRGLADPFSYEQYF	TGTGCCAGCAGCCGTGGACTAGCGGACCCATTCTCCTACGAGCAGTACTTC	17	NA	TRBD2	TRBV6-2/TRBV6-3	TRBJ2-7
CASSPRLVAREQYF	TGTGCCAGCAGCCCGCGACTAGTTGCGCGCGAGCAGTACTTC	14	NA	NA	TRBV3-1	TRBJ2-7
CASSGPGLAGQFF	TGTGCCAGCAGTGGCCCGGGACTAGCTGGGCAGTTCTTC	13	NA	TRBD2	TRBV12-3/TRBV12-4	TRBJ2-1
CSARDLQGAYEQYF	TGCAGTGCTAGGGACCTTCAGGGAGCCTACGAGCAGTACTTC	14	NA	NA	TRBV20-1	TRBJ2-7
CASSEWRANYGYTF	TGCGCCAGCAGTGAGTGGCGGGCTAACTATGGCTACACCTTC	14	NA	NA	TRBV10-1	TRBJ1-2
CAISENGRNSTDTQYF	TGTGCCATCAGTGAAAACGGACGGAATAGCACAGATACGCAGTATTTT	16	once	NA	TRBV10-3	TRBJ2-3
CAWNTRWLGPNPSTDTQYF	TGTGCCTGGAACACTAGATGGCTAGGTCCCAACCCTAGCACAGATACGCAGTATTTT	19	NA	NA	TRBV30	TRBJ2-3
CSAASTGVIETQYF	TGCAGTGCCGCATCGACAGGGGTTATAGAGACCCAGTACTTC	14	NA	TRBD1	TRBV20-1	TRBJ2-5
CASSEDGQGIWEQYF	TGTGCCAGCAGCGAAGACGGACAGGGAATATGGGAGCAGTACTTC	15	NA	TRBD1	TRBV5-6	TRBJ2-7
CASSLVRDGTEAFF	TGTGCCAGCAGCTTAGTCCGGGATGGGACTGAAGCTTTCTTT	14	NA	NA	TRBV7-9	TRBJ1-1
CATSSSSGQLWKTQYF	TGTGCCACCAGCTCCTCCTCCGGACAACTTTGGAAGACCCAGTACTTC	16	once	NA	TRBV15	TRBJ2-5
CASSQDRGVWYYEQYF	TGTGCCAGCAGCCAAGATAGAGGGGTTTGGTACTACGAGCAGTACTTC	16	NA	NA	TRBV3-1	TRBJ2-7
CASSLIAGEPDTQYF	TGCGCCAGCAGCCTAATAGCGGGAGAGCCAGATACGCAGTATTTT	15	NA	TRBD2	TRBV4-1	TRBJ2-3
CASRPWTGVPQETQYF	TGTGCCAGCAGGCCCTGGACAGGGGTCCCCCAAGAGACCCAGTACTTC	16	NA	TRBD1	TRBV27	TRBJ2-5
CASSQALRQGPDTQYF	TGTGCCAGCAGCCAAGCGCTCCGACAGGGTCCAGATACGCAGTATTTT	16	NA	TRBD1	TRBV3-1	TRBJ2-3
CASSIDLEYNEQFF	TGTGCCAGTAGTATAGATCTTGAGTACAATGAGCAGTTCTTC	14	NA	NA	TRBV19	TRBJ2-1
CASTGNEQYF	TGTGCCAGCACAGGGAACGAGCAGTACTTC	10	NA	NA	TRBV2	TRBJ2-7
CAISPAQGGADTQYF	TGTGCCATCAGTCCCGCACAGGGGGGTGCAGATACGCAGTATTTT	15	NA	TRBD1	TRBV10-3	TRBJ2-3
CASSEDEDPSSTDTQYF	TGTGCCAGCAGTGAAGATGAGGATCCGTCTAGCACAGATACGCAGTATTTT	17	NA	NA	TRBV2	TRBJ2-3
CASSFRDIAYEQYF	TGTGCCAGCAGCTTCCGGGATATAGCCTACGAGCAGTACTTC	14	NA	NA	TRBV5-6	TRBJ2-7
CASSWTGTEQYNEQFF	TGCGCCAGCAGCTGGACCGGGACAGAACAGTACAATGAGCAGTTCTTC	16	once	TRBD1	TRBV5-1	TRBJ2-1
CASSFKYRGQETQYF	TGTGCCAGCAGCTTTAAGTACCGGGGACAAGAGACCCAGTACTTC	15	NA	NA	TRBV5-4	TRBJ2-5
CASSEARIGYTF	TGTGCCAGCAGTGAAGCGCGCATTGGCTACACCTTC	12	NA	NA	TRBV2	TRBJ1-2
CATSRAQQGYGYTF	TGTGCCACCAGCAGAGCACAACAGGGCTATGGCTACACCTTC	14	NA	NA	TRBV15	TRBJ1-2
CSARVYRLLTEAFF	TGCAGTGCTAGAGTGTACAGGTTGCTCACTGAAGCTTTCTTT	14	NA	NA	TRBV20-1	TRBJ1-1
CASATRRGNEELFF	TGTGCCAGCGCCACGAGGAGGGGCAATGAGGAGCTGTTTTTT	14	NA	NA	TRBV3-1	TRBJ2-2